These 20 T cell receptor beta chains were sequenced from one sample in a study of breast tumors, draining lymph nodes, adjacent tissues. Axillary draining lymph nodes of breast cancer patients supplied the node samples. TCRdb recomputed calls from the multiplex PCR reads with MiXCR, one row per CDR3 protein. This table has 200,000 to 250,000 distinct CDR3 sequences, under 40% appearing once. Sequences were obtained from axillary lymph node tissue. The receptors derive from a female donor with breast cancer. Some clones in this sample may be carry-over from other donors' samples.

This clonotype was recorded at least ten times. One junction end disagrees with the germline gene, perhaps due to a read error. The chain has TRBV19 and TRBJ2-1; TRBD2 aligns across 10 bases. From germline, CDR1 is LNHDA and CDR2 SQIVND (reference sequence). This CDR3 comprises 17 residues. This CDR3 reads CASSIEPSGRPYNEQSF. The DNA of the CDR3 is TGTGCCAGTAGTATAGAACCTAGCGGGAGACCCTACAATGAGCAGTCCTTC. Based on the CDR3 plus reference TRBV19 and TRBJ2-1, the full variable domain is DGGITQSPKYLFRKEGQNVTLSCEQNLNHDAMYWYRQDPGQGLRLIYYSQIVNDFQKGDIAEGYSVSREKKESFPLTVTSAQKNPTAFYLCASSIEPSGRPYNEQSFGPGTRLTVL.

The V and J genes are TRBV12-3 or TRBV12-4 and TRBJ2-5, with TRBD1 matching over 7 bases. This CDR3 comprises 13 residues. Trimming at V came to 5 bases and at J to 7 bases, leaving 7 bases not matched to a gene. As DNA, the CDR3 is TGTGCCAGCAGTCGACAGGGATTGGGGACCCAGTACTTC. Protein sequence: CASSRQGLGTQYF.

This clonotype showed up many times. The chain uses TRBV19 and TRBJ2-5; D is ambiguous. The CDR3 runs 13 residues. V lost 3 bases, J lost 2 bases, and 7 bases lay in between. The germline V gene encodes CDR1 LNHDA and CDR2 SQIVND (reference sequence). CDR3 protein: CASSMAVQETQYF. The CDR3 nucleotides are TGTGCCAGTAGTATGGCAGTTCAAGAGACCCAGTACTTC.

This clonotype was recorded at least ten times. The chain recombines TRBV30 with TRBJ2-7, with D perhaps matching TRBD2 (7 bases). Germline CDR1 is GTSNPN and CDR2 is SVGIG (reference sequence). The CDR3 loop spans 13 amino acids. Between the trimmed V and J ends, which lost 3 bases and 4 bases, there was a span of 13 bases. Here the CDR3 reads CAWRGGASYEQYF. The CDR3 DNA reads TGTGCCTGGAGGGGGGGGGCTTCGTACGAGCAGTACTTC.

This chain's CDR3 is CASGSPEQVDTEAFF. The CDR3 DNA is TGTGCTAGTGGTTCGCCCGAACAGGTAGACACTGAAGCTTTCTTT. This chain uses TRBV12-5 with TRBJ1-1; a weak D match, TRBD1 (5 bases). The CDR3 contains 15 residues. Germline-derived CDR1 and CDR2 are LGHNT and FRNRAP. Between the trimmed V and J ends, which lost 4 bases and 3 bases, there was a span of 15 bases.

This clonotype has at least ten counts. The chain recombines TRBV4-1 with TRBJ2-3, with 9 bases lining up with TRBD2. V lost 0 bases to trimming and J lost 6 bases; unmatched junction nucleotides: 10. Germline CDR1 is MGHRA and CDR2 is YSYEKL. The CDR3 is made up of 17 amino acids. The CDR3 here is CASSQEPAGGVGDTQYF. The CDR3 coding sequence is TGCGCCAGCAGCCAAGAACCAGCGGGGGGCGTCGGGGATACGCAGTATTTT.

This clonotype was seen a few times. The genes are TRBV7-9 and TRBJ2-3; no clear D. CDR1 is SEHNR, CDR2 FQNEAQ, per germline (reference sequence). The CDR3 is made up of 16 amino acids. Trimming pared 6 bases from V and 0 bases from J, leaving 16 bases between. DNA for the CDR3: TGTGCCAGCAGTCCCACGACCCCGGGTAGCACAGATACGCAGTATTTT. It encodes CASSPTTPGSTDTQYF.

The gene calls are TRBV6-6 and TRBJ2-5, with no clear D. V gave up 6 bases and J gave up 4 bases, with 9 bases separating them. The CDR3 is made up of 12 amino acids. The germline gives CDR1 MNHNY, CDR2 SVGAGI (reference sequence). Here the CDR3 reads CASRLLTETQYF. The CDR3 nucleotides read TGTGCCAGCAGACTACTGACAGAGACCCAGTACTTC.

Written as DNA, the CDR3 is TGTGCCAGCACCCGGGACAGGCAAGCTAACTATGGCTACACCTTC. It codes for CASTRDRQANYGYTF. The chain recombines TRBV6-6 with TRBJ1-2, with TRBD1 matching over 8 bases. With V trimmed by 7 bases and J by 0 bases, 7 bases remained unmatched. The CDR3 has 15 residues. The germline V gene has CDR1 MNHNY and CDR2 SVGAGI (reference sequence).

This clonotype was seen many times. The V and J genes are TRBV7-3 and TRBJ2-3, with TRBD2 identical over 11 bases. The CDR3 length is 16 residues. Germline CDR1 is SGHTA and CDR2 is FQGTGA. Germline trimming cut 4 bases from V and 0 bases from J; bases unmatched to any gene: 3. DNA of the CDR3: TGTGCCAGCAGCTCGGGGACTAGCGGAAGCACAGATACGCAGTATTTT. This codes for CASSSGTSGSTDTQYF.

A single count supports this clonotype. No DNA is shown, since the ends of the CDR3 on it are uncertain; the CDR3 is the one TCRdb lists. The chain combines TRBV5-5 with TRBJ2-7. Germline lookup yields CDR1 SGHKS and CDR2 YYEKEE (reference sequence). The CDR3 numbers 14 amino acids, ends counted. This CDR3 is CASSFGQGTYEQHF.

The table lists this clonotype with many counts. CDR3 loop: CASSSNLHRGGETQYF. For the CDR3, the DNA is TGTGCCAGCAGTTCCAACTTACACAGGGGCGGAGAGACCCAGTACTTC. The genes are TRBV12-3 or TRBV12-4 and TRBJ2-5; 7 bases align to TRBD1. V lost 4 bases, J lost 4 bases, and 12 bases stayed unmatched. The CDR3 totals 16 residues.

The CDR3 DNA is TGCAGTGCTTCGGACACCAGGGCCCCATTGAATTCACCCCTCCACTTT. Translation: CSASDTRAPLNSPLHF. The chain recombines TRBV20-1 with TRBJ1-6; tentatively, D is TRBD1 (5 bases). V was pared by 5 bases and J by 7 bases, with 21 bases between. The CDR3 is made up of 16 amino acids. Germline assignment: CDR1 DFQATT and CDR2 SNEGSKA (reference sequence).

A remark on this clonotype: Given a much more abundant clone one base away, this may be a read error. The rearrangement joins TRBV5-8 to TRBJ1-2, with D maybe TRBD1 (5 bases). CDR3 length: 13 residues. The V end was cut by 4 bases, the J end by 4 bases, with 11 bases between. Germline loops: CDR1 SGHTS, CDR2 YDEGEE. The chain's CDR3 is CASSLTDTYGYTF. In DNA, the CDR3 is TGTGCCAGCAGCCTGACAGATACCTATGGCTACACCTTC.

This clonotype has at least ten counts. J is TRBJ1-2 and V is TRBV19, with TRBD1 matching over 10 bases. CDR1 is LNHDA, CDR2 SQIVND, per germline (reference sequence). The CDR3 is 16 residues long. Trimming cost V 4 bases and J 2 bases; bases outside gene matches: 7. The CDR3 loop is CASSNGVTGGNYGYTF. The CDR3 nucleotides are TGTGCCAGTAGTAATGGGGTGACAGGGGGCAACTATGGCTACACCTTC.

This clonotype was picked up many times. J is TRBJ2-5 and V is TRBV7-8; 12 bases match TRBD2. The CDR3 covers 17 residues. From germline, CDR1 is SGHVS and CDR2 FQNEAQ. With V trimmed by 3 bases and J by 2 bases, 7 bases remained unmatched. The CDR3 loop is CASSFRTSGILQETQYF. The CDR3 DNA reads as TGTGCCAGCAGCTTTCGGACTAGCGGGATACTTCAAGAGACCCAGTACTTC. Full variable domain (remainder filled in from reference TRBV7-8 and TRBJ2-5): GAGVSQSPRYKVAKRGQDVALRCDPISGHVSLFWYQQALGQGPEFLTYFQNEAQLDKSGLPSDRFFAERPEGSVSTLKIQRTQQEDSAVYLCASSFRTSGILQETQYFGPGTRLLVL.

This clonotype appeared many times. The rearrangement links TRBV19 to TRBJ1-3; tentatively, D is TRBD1 (5 bases). V shed 9 bases and J shed 1 base, with 16 bases lying between them. The CDR3 spans 15 residues. The V gene's germline CDR1 is LNHDA and CDR2 SQIVND (reference sequence). CDR3 sequence (DNA): TGTGCCAGCGTAGCCGGGACCCAATCTGGAAACACCATATATTTT. Protein product: CASVAGTQSGNTIYF.

The chain is built from TRBV20-1 and TRBJ1-6, with D perhaps TRBD1 (6 bases). The CDR3 totals 12 residues. Germline V gene data show CDR1 as DFQATT and CDR2 as SNEGSKA (reference sequence). V was shortened by 6 bases and J by 10 bases, with 13 bases between the two germline ends. CDR3 sequence (DNA): TGCAGTGCATATGAGGGGACATCACCCCTCCACTTT. Translation gives CSAYEGTSPLHF.

In this sample, this clonotype turned up a few times. The chain couples TRBV27 to TRBJ1-5; D might be TRBD1 (5 bases). Per the germline V gene, CDR1 is MNHEY and CDR2 is SMNVEV (reference sequence). The germline V and J ends were trimmed by 3 bases and 6 bases, with 9 bases remaining between them. The CDR3 sequence is 13 residues long. CDR3: CASSFRATQPQHF. CDR3 DNA sequence: TGTGCCAGCAGTTTCAGGGCCACTCAGCCCCAGCATTTT.

In its sample, this clonotype was seen many times. The genes are TRBV4-2 and TRBJ2-5, with 9 bases aligning to TRBD1. In germline, CDR1 is LGHNA, CDR2 YNFKEQ. Trimming cost V 0 bases and J 2 bases; bases outside gene matches: 16. The CDR3 runs to 20 residues. The CDR3 coding sequence is TGTGCCAGCAGCCAAGATCCCCCCTCCCGGGACGGGACAGGGCAAGAGACCCAGTACTTC. Translating it yields CASSQDPPSRDGTGQETQYF.